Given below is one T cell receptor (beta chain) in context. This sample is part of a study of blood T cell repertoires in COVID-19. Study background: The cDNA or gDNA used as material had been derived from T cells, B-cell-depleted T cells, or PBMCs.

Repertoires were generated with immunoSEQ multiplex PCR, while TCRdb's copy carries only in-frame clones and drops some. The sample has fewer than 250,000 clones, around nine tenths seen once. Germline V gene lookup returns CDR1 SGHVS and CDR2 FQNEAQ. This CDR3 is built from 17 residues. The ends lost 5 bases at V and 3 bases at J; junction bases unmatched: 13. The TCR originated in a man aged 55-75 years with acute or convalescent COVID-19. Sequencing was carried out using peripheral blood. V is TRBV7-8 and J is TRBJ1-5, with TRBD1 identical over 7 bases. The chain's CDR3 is CASSLRDSGMFNQPQHF. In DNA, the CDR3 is TGTGCCAGCAGCCTACGGGACAGTGGGATGTTCAATCAGCCCCAGCATTTT.